Sequencing of this T cell receptor (beta chain) was carried out in a study of blood T cells in healthy people across ages. This CDR3 contains 20 residues. From germline, CDR1 is MNHNS and CDR2 SASEGT. V lost 6 bases and J lost 9; bases outside the gene matches: 22. To note about this clonotype: Its antigen is unidentified.

Together with a sample-barcoded 5' primer, a J-beta primer mix was included in a second PCR lasting about 7 to 11 cycles. Every molecule of cDNA carried a tag from a template-switch adaptor with 12 random nucleotides. TCRdb used MiXCR to reprocess the 5' RACE reads, holding one entry per CDR3 protein. This table has about 1.5 million distinct CDR3 sequences, 40% to 45% appearing once. Study-level findings and limits: The long-lived group displayed more naive CD4+ cells, plus higher diversity, than the aged donors did. Changes seen in expanded clonotypes were possibly confounded by donor CMV status left unknown.

The sequenced sample consisted of blood. The chain carries TRBV6-1 and TRBJ2-1, with 14 bases aligning to TRBD2. The origin of this receptor is a woman between 18 and 30 years old in good health. The CDR3 DNA reads TGTGCCAGCAGAGTTGGACTAGCGGGAGGTATGCTGGGGAATCGTGGTGAGCAGTTCTTC. Translated, it gives CASRVGLAGGMLGNRGEQFF.